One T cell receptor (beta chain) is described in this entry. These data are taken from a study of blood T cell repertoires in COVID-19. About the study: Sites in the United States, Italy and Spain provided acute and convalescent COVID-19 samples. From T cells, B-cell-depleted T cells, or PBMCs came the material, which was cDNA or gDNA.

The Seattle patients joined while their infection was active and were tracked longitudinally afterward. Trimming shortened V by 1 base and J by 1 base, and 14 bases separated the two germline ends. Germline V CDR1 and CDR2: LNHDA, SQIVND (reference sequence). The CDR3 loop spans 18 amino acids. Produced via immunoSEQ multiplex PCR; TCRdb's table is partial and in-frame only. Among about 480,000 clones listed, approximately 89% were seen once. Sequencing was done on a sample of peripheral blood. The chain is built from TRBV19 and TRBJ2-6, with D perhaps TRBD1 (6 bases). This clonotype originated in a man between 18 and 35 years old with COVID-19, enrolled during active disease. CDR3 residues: CASSIGTGRRSGANVLTF. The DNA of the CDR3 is TGTGCCAGTAGTATAGGCACAGGGCGAAGATCTGGGGCCAACGTCCTGACTTTC. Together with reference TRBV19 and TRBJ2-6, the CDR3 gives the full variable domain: DGGITQSPKYLFRKEGQNVTLSCEQNLNHDAMYWYRQDPGQGLRLIYYSQIVNDFQKGDIAEGYSVSREKKESFPLTVTSAQKNPTAFYLCASSIGTGRRSGANVLTFGAGSRLTVL.